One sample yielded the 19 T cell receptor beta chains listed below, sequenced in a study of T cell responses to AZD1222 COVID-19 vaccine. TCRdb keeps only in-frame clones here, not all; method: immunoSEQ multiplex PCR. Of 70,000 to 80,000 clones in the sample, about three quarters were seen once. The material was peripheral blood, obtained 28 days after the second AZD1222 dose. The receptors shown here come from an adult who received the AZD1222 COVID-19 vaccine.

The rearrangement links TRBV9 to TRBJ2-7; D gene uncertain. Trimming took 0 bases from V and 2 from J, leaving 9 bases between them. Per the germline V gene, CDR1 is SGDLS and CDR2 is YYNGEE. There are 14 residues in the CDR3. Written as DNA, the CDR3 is TGTGCCAGCAGCGTAGAGACACCCCCCTACGAGCAGTACTTC. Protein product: CASSVETPPYEQYF.

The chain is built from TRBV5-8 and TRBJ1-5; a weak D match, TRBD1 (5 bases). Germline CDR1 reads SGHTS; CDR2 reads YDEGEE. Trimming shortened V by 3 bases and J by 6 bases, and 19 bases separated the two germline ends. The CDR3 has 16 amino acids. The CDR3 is CASSSAIVRESQPQHF. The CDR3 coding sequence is TGTGCCAGCAGCTCCGCGATAGTCAGGGAAAGTCAGCCCCAGCATTTT.

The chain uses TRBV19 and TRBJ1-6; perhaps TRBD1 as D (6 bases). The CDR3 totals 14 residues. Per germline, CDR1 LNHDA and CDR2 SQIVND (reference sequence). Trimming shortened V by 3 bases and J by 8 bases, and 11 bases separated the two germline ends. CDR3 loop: CASSMNRDYSPLHF. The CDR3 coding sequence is TGTGCCAGTAGTATGAACAGGGACTATTCACCCCTCCACTTT.

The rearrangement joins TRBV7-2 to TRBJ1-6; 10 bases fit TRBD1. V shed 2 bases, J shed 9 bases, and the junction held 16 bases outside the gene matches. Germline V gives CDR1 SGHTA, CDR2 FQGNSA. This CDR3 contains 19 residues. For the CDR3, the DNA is TGTGCCAGCAGCTTACGTGCCGGGACAGGGGTGTTAAGCGGTTCACCCCTCCACTTT. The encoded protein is CASSLRAGTGVLSGSPLHF.

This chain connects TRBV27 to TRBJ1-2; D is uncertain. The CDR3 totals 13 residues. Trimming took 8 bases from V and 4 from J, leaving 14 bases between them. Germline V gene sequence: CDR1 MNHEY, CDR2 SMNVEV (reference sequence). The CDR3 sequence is CASGRGRAYGYTF. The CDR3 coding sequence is TGTGCCAGCGGAAGAGGACGGGCCTATGGCTACACCTTC.

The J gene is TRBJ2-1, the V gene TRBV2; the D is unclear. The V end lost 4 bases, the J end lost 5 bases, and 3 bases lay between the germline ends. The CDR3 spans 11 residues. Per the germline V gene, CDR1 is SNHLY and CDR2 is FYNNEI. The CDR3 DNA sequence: TGTGCCAGCAGTGCTAACAATGAGCAGTTCTTC. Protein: CASSANNEQFF.

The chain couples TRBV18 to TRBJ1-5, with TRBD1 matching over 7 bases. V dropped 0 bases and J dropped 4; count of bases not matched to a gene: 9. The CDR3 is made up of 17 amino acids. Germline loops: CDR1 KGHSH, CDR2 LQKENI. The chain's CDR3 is CASSPPLLDRENQPQHF. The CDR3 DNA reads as TGTGCCAGCTCACCACCGCTCCTAGACAGGGAAAATCAGCCCCAGCATTTT.

The CDR3 bases are TGCGCCAGCAGCCAAAACTACGCAGGTTTTCAGCCCCAGCATTTT. Residues: CASSQNYAGFQPQHF. This chain connects TRBV4-3 to TRBJ1-5, with no clear D. The CDR3 is made up of 15 amino acids. V lost 2 bases and J lost 6, with 14 bases in between. CDR1 is LGHNA, CDR2 YSLEER, per germline.

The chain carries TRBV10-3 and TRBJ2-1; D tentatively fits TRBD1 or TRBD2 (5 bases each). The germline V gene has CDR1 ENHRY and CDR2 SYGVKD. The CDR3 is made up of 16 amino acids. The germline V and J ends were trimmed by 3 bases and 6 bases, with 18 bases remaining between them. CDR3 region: CAISDWDPNPSNEQFF. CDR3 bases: TGTGCCATCAGTGACTGGGACCCCAATCCTTCCAATGAGCAGTTCTTC.

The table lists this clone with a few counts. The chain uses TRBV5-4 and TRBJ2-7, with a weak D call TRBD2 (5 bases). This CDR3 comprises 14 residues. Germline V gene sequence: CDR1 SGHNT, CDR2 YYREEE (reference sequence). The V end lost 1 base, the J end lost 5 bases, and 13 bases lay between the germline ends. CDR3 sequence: CASSLKNSVDEQYF. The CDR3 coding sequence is TGTGCCAGCAGCTTGAAGAATAGCGTCGACGAGCAGTACTTC. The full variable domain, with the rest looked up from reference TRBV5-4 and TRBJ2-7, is ETGVTQSPTHLIKTRGQQVTLRCSSQSGHNTVSWYQQALGQGPQFIFQYYREEENGRGNFPPRFSGLQFPNYSSELNVNALELDDSALYLCASSLKNSVDEQYFGPGTRLTVT.

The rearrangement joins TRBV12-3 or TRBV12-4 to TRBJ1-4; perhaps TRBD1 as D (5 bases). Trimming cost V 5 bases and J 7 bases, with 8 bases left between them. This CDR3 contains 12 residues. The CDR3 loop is CASSQGVEKLFF. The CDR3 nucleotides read TGTGCCAGCAGTCAGGGAGTTGAAAAACTGTTTTTT.

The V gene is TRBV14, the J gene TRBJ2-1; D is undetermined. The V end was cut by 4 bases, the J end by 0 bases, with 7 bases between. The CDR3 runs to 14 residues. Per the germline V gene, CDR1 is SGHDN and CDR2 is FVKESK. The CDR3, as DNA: TGTGCCAGCAGCCTCCGTAGCTCCTACAATGAGCAGTTCTTC. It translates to CASSLRSSYNEQFF.

Here the CDR3 reads CASRTSSGGSYNEQFF. CDR3 nucleotides: TGCGCCAGCAGGACCTCAAGCGGGGGATCGTACAATGAGCAGTTCTTC. The chain combines TRBV5-1 with TRBJ2-1; TRBD2 aligns across 8 bases. The J segment lost 4 bases and the V segment lost 5 bases, leaving 11 bases of the junction unmatched. CDR3 length: 16 amino acids. CDR1 and CDR2 from the germline V gene are SGHRS and YFSETQ.

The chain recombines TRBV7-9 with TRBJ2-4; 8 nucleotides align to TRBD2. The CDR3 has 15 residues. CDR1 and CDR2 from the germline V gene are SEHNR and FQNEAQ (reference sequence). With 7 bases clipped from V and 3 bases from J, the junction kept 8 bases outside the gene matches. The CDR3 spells CASNKRENNKNIQYF. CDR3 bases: TGTGCCAGCAACAAGCGGGAGAATAACAAAAACATTCAGTACTTC.

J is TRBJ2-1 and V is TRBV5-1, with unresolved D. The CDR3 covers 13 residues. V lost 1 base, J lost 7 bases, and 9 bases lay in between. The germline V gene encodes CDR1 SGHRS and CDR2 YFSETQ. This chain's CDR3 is CASSLNYENEQFF. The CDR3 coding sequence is TGCGCCAGCAGCTTGAATTACGAGAATGAGCAGTTCTTC.

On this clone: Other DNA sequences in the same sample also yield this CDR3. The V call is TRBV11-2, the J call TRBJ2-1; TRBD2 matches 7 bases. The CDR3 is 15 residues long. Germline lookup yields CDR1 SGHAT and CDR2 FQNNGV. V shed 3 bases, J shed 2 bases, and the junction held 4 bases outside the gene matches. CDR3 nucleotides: TGTGCCAGCAGCTTGGCGCGGGGGACCTACAATGAGCAGTTCTTC. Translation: CASSLARGTYNEQFF.

The CDR3 here is CASSHGTVPLNTEAFF. The CDR3 region has the DNA TGTGCCAGCAGCCACGGGACAGTCCCTTTGAACACTGAAGCTTTCTTT. The rearrangement joins TRBV3-1 (or the pseudogene TRBV3-2) to TRBJ1-1, with 7 positions matching TRBD1. CDR1 is LGHDT, CDR2 YNNKEL, per germline (reference sequence). CDR3 size: 16 residues. After removal of 3 bases from V and 0 bases from J, the junction contained 7 bases not matched to a gene.

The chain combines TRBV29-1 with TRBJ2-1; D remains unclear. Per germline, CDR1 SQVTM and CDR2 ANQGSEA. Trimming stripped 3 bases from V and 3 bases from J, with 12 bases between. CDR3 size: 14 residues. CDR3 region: CSVESQIFYNEQFF. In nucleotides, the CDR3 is TGCAGCGTTGAGTCCCAGATATTCTACAATGAGCAGTTCTTC.

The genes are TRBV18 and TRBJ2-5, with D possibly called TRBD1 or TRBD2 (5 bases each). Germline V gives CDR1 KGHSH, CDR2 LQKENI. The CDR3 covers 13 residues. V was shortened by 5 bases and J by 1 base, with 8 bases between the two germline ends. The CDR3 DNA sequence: TGTGCCAGCTCAACGGGGCTCCAAGAGACCCAGTACTTC. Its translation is CASSTGLQETQYF. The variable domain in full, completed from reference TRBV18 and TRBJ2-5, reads NAGVMQNPRHLVRRRGQEARLRCSPMKGHSHVYWYRQLPEEGLKFMVYLQKENIIDESGMPKERFSAEFPKEGPSILRIQQVVRGDSAAYFCASSTGLQETQYFGPGTRLLVL.